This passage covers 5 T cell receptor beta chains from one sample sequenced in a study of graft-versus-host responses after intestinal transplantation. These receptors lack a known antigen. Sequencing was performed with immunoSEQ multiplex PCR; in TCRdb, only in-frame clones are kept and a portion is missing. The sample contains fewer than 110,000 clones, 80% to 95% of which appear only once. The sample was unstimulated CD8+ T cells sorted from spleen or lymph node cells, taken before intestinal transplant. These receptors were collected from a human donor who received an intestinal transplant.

CDR3 region: CASSSTASNQPQHF. CDR3 nucleotides: TGTGCCAGCAGCTCCACGGCTAGCAATCAGCCCCAGCATTTT. This rearrangement joins TRBV21-1 to TRBJ1-5. TRBV21-1 has pseudogene status. CDR3 length: 14 amino acids.

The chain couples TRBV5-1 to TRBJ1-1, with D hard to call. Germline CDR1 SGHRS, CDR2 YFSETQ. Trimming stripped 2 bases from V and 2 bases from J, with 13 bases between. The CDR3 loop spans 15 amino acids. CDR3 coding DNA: TGCGCCAGCAGCTTAGCGCGGCAGATAAACACTGAAGCTTTCTTT. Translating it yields CASSLARQINTEAFF.

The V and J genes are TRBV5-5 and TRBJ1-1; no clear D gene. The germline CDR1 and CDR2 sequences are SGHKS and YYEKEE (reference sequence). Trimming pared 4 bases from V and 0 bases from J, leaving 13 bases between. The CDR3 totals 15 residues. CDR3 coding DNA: TGTGCCAGCAGCCCCTTTAGGCACATGAACACTGAAGCTTTCTTT. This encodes CASSPFRHMNTEAFF.

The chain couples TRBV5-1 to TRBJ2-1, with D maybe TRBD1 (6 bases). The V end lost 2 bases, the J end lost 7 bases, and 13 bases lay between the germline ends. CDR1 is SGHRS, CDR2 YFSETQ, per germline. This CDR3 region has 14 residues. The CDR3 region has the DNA TGCGCCAGCAGCTTTACAGGGTTTCTGAATGAGCAGTTCTTC. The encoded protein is CASSFTGFLNEQFF.

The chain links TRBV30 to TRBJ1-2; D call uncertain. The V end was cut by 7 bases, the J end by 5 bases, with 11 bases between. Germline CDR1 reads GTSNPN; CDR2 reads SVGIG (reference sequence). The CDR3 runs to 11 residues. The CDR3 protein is CAYLEPYGYTF. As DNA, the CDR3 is TGTGCCTACCTTGAACCTTATGGCTACACCTTC.